This TCR beta chain was captured by sequencing in a study of blood T cell repertoires in COVID-19. Study details: Acute-phase and convalescent COVID-19 samples originated in the United States, Italy and Spain. From T cells, B-cell-depleted T cells, or PBMCs came the material, which was cDNA or gDNA.

Germline V gene lookup returns CDR1 ENHRY and CDR2 SYGVKD. The CDR3 extends over 14 amino acids. The V segment lost 6 bases and the J segment 5 bases; nucleotides outside the gene matches: 7. As handled by the study authors: Using reference gene primer amplification, nucleated cell counts were estimated. The protocol was immunoSEQ multiplex PCR, while the TCRdb copy is restricted to in-frame clones and leaves out a portion. The V and J calls and clone size were taken over from that table, and D and trimming were inferred from the DNA. The table records approximately 130,000 clones, roughly 79% of them present only once. This clone was counted only a few times.

This receptor was identified in a human donor in a cohort sampled during active COVID-19. Sequencing input: peripheral blood. The chain joins TRBV10-3 to TRBJ1-2; 9 bases fit TRBD1. The CDR3 loop reads CAISAADRGYGYTF. The CDR3 coding sequence is TGTGCCATCAGCGCCGCTGACAGGGGGTATGGCTACACCTTC.